The TCR beta chain described here comes from a study of blood T cell repertoires in COVID-19. Study summary: There were acute and convalescent COVID-19 samples, and they came from the United States, Italy and Spain.

Authors' analysis steps: Counts of nucleated cells, estimated from reference gene primer amplification, were obtained. TCRdb keeps only in-frame clones here, not all; method: immunoSEQ multiplex PCR. That table is the source of V, J and clone size, and D and trimming were worked out from the DNA. The table records about 130,000 clones, over 75% of them present only once. Germline CDR1 reads SGHTA; CDR2 reads FQGNSA. The CDR3 extends over 17 amino acids. J lost 5 bases, V lost 5 bases, and 10 bases had no gene match. The receptor's source is a man older than 75 with active or convalescent COVID-19. Sample: peripheral blood. This sequence joins TRBV7-2 and TRBJ2-7; TRBD2 matches 15 bases. CDR3 coding DNA: TGTGCCAGCAGCCTTCGGACTAGCGGGGGGGCCCCCCACGAGCAGTACTTC. It codes for CASSLRTSGGAPHEQYF.